The 5 T cell receptor beta chains below all came from one sample that was sequenced in a study of beta chain features in type 1 diabetes. Study-level findings and limits: Researchers report that Type 1 diabetes patients had moderately but significantly shorter TCRB CDR3s across all four CD4+ subsets.

The isolated RNA, all of it, was reverse transcribed, so expressed TCRB transcripts were what got sequenced. Generated by immunoSEQ multiplex PCR, the TCRdb table keeps only in-frame clones and is missing some. The table records a few hundred thousand clones, about 15% of them present only once. For these TCRs, the target antigens are not known. The material sequenced was naive CD4+ T cells from blood. The receptors originated from a man aged 25-45 years with type 1 diabetes.

This clone has a handful of counts. This chain uses TRBV7-8 with TRBJ1-5, with D possibly matching TRBD1 (6 bases). V was shortened by 4 bases and J by 0 bases, with 13 bases between the two germline ends. CDR3 length: 16 amino acids. Looked up from germline, CDR1 is SGHVS and CDR2 is FQNEAQ. Here the CDR3 DNA reads TGTGCCAGCAGCTCTCACAGGGTTGGTAGCAATCAGCCCCAGCATTTT. This sequence encodes CASSSHRVGSNQPQHF.

The chain uses TRBV18 and TRBJ2-5; possible D gene TRBD1, 6 bases. The ends were cut back, 5 bases at V and 2 bases at J, with 12 bases in the middle. This CDR3 is built from 14 residues. Germline V gives CDR1 KGHSH, CDR2 LQKENI. CDR3 sequence reads: CASSRGQDQETQYF. The CDR3 DNA reads TGTGCCAGCTCAAGGGGACAAGATCAAGAGACCCAGTACTTC. Using reference TRBV18 and TRBJ2-5 for the parts outside the CDR3, the full variable domain is NAGVMQNPRHLVRRRGQEARLRCSPMKGHSHVYWYRQLPEEGLKFMVYLQKENIIDESGMPKERFSAEFPKEGPSILRIQQVVRGDSAAYFCASSRGQDQETQYFGPGTRLLVL.

The rearrangement links TRBV9 to TRBJ2-3, with TRBD2 matching over 11 bases. Germline V gives CDR1 SGDLS, CDR2 YYNGEE. The CDR3 totals 16 residues. V shed 0 bases and J 4 bases; nucleotides not matched to a gene: 4. Here the CDR3 DNA reads TGTGCCAGCAGCGTAGCGACTAGCGGGGTCTCAGATACGCAGTATTTT. Translating gives CASSVATSGVSDTQYF.

The J gene is TRBJ2-6, the V gene TRBV5-4; 9 bases agree with TRBD1. V lost 4 bases, J lost 3 bases, and 11 bases stayed unmatched. The CDR3 runs to 18 residues. CDR1 is SGHNT and CDR2 is YYREEE in the germline V gene (reference sequence). CDR3 residues: CASSPRGQGRSGANVLTF. The CDR3 DNA sequence: TGTGCCAGCAGCCCCCGGGGACAGGGTCGGAGTGGGGCCAACGTCCTGACTTTC.

This clone was detected only a few times. V is TRBV19 and J is TRBJ2-3; TRBD1 agrees at 9 bases. The V gene's germline CDR1 is LNHDA and CDR2 SQIVND (reference sequence). With V trimmed by 1 base and J by 4 bases, 9 bases remained unmatched. The CDR3 is made up of 17 amino acids. CDR3 region: CASSIVSGTGWSDTQYF. CDR3 sequence (DNA): TGTGCCAGTAGTATAGTCTCCGGGACAGGGTGGTCAGATACGCAGTATTTT. Complete variable domain (other parts from reference TRBV19 and TRBJ2-3): DGGITQSPKYLFRKEGQNVTLSCEQNLNHDAMYWYRQDPGQGLRLIYYSQIVNDFQKGDIAEGYSVSREKKESFPLTVTSAQKNPTAFYLCASSIVSGTGWSDTQYFGPGTRLTVL.